The T cell receptor (beta chain) described here comes from a study of OX40 agonist ivuxolimab in advanced cancers. Some clones are missing from TCRdb's copy, which holds only in-frame ones; the method was immunoSEQ multiplex PCR. The data hold some 91,000 clones, with approximately 89% observed a single time. Trimming removed 0 bases from V and 5 bases from J; junction bases left unmatched: 8. The CDR3 has 16 residues. Per germline, CDR1 LNHNV and CDR2 YYDKDF (reference sequence). The sequences come from CD4+ or CD8+ T cells sorted from blood, collected in a trial of the OX40 agonist ivuxolimab. The clonotype comes from an adult with an advanced solid tumor such as melanoma, head and neck, liver or kidney cancer. J is TRBJ2-5 and V is TRBV15; 8 nucleotides line up with TRBD1. Here the CDR3 DNA reads TGTGCCACCAGCAGAGATCGGGCACAGGGGGAGGAGACCCAGTACTTC. Protein product: CATSRDRAQGEETQYF.